The clone carrying this T cell receptor beta chain has just a few counts. The antigen remains unidentified. This record comes from a study of blood T cells in healthy people across ages. Study outcomes and limitations: There were more naive CD4+ cells and higher diversity in long-lived donors than in aged donors.

A second PCR, run for roughly 7 to 12 cycles, used a sample-barcoded 5' primer plus a J-beta primer mix. One entry per CDR3 protein, called by TCRdb with MiXCR from the 5' RACE reads. The sample yields around 820,000 distinct CDR3 sequences, more than 20% seen once. The CDR3 length is 14 residues. V dropped 4 bases and J dropped 0 bases, with 9 bases sitting between them. CDR1 is LNHDA, CDR2 SQIVND, per germline (reference sequence). These data also formed part of another study, on T cells of mothers and their children. That paper adds: Healthy Caucasian mothers, three in number, and their six children were the donors.

Sequencing was carried out using blood. The chain is built from TRBV19 and TRBJ1-1; no reliable D call. The TCR was taken from a boy younger than 18 in good health. For the CDR3, the DNA is TGTGCCAGTAGTACCCGACGGGTGAACACTGAAGCTTTCTTT. It specifies CASSTRRVNTEAFF.